The table lists the clone carrying this T cell receptor beta chain with a count of one. The sample is drawn from a study of blood T cell repertoires in COVID-19. Original analysis: Cell counts per sample came from amplifying reference gene primers. The assay was immunoSEQ multiplex PCR, and TCRdb's table has in-frame clones only and misses some. The V and J calls and the clone size are those of that table, but D and trimming were determined from the DNA. The data hold hundreds of thousands of clones, with 87% observed a single time. The CDR3 spans 13 residues. V shed 6 bases and J shed 2 bases, with 10 bases lying between them. The V gene's germline CDR1 is MNHEY and CDR2 SVGAGI.

Sequenced input: peripheral blood. The rearrangement joins TRBV6-5 to TRBJ2-5; a weak D match, TRBD2 (7 bases). The sequence derives from a woman aged 18-29 years who had recovered from COVID-19. The CDR3 loop reads CASRGGGQETQYF. Here the CDR3 DNA reads TGTGCCAGCAGGGGAGGGGGGCAAGAGACCCAGTACTTC.